The 25 T cell receptor beta chains in this list originate from one sample, sequenced in a study of a mutant IDH1 vaccine in newly diagnosed glioma. Libraries were prepared by immunoSEQ multiplex PCR; TCRdb keeps only in-frame clonotypes and omits some of them. The sample has 45,000 or so clones; about 76% are singletons. Their target antigens are unknown. Regarding time point: week 35, safety follow-up. Vaccine doses each comprised 300 ug of mutant IDH1 20-mer peptide, with topical imiquimod. The sample consisted of PBMCs, taken from a glioma patient whose treatment included an IDH1 peptide vaccine. The receptors were sampled from a woman between 35 and 50 years old with glioma. Some clones in this sample may be carry-over from other donors' samples.

The chain joins TRBV5-1 to TRBJ2-5; 7 positions agree with TRBD2. Germline V gene data show CDR1 as SGHRS and CDR2 as YFSETQ. V lost 0 bases and J lost 4; bases outside the gene matches: 0. There are 13 residues in the CDR3. CDR3 nucleotides: TGCGCCAGCAGCTTGGCGGGGGGAGAGACCCAGTACTTC. This codes for CASSLAGGETQYF.

The rearrangement links TRBV5-1 to TRBJ2-7, with a tentative D call TRBD1 (6 bases). CDR1 and CDR2 (germline): SGHRS, YFSETQ. V gave up 3 bases and J gave up 0 bases, with 10 bases separating them. This CDR3 comprises 14 residues. The CDR3 sequence is CASSYQGSSYEQYF. In nucleotides, the CDR3 is TGCGCCAGCAGCTATCAGGGGTCCTCCTACGAGCAGTACTTC.

The V call is TRBV27, the J call TRBJ2-1; 11 bases line up with TRBD2. Germline V lookup: CDR1 MNHEY, CDR2 SMNVEV (reference sequence). Trimming removed 5 bases from V and 2 bases from J; junction bases left unmatched: 17. There are 20 residues in the CDR3. CDR3 loop: CASSRHLRSGGAGPYNEQFF. The CDR3 DNA follows: TGTGCCAGCAGTCGACACCTCCGTAGCGGGGGGGCGGGGCCCTACAATGAGCAGTTCTTC.

The rearrangement links TRBV7-2 to TRBJ2-5; D may be TRBD1 (5 bases). Deletions cut 5 bases from V and 5 bases from J, with 12 bases between. The CDR3 is 13 residues long. Germline V gives CDR1 SGHTA, CDR2 FQGNSA. In DNA, the CDR3 is TGTGCCAGCAGCCGTCGACAGACGGAGACCCAGTACTTC. Protein product: CASSRRQTETQYF.

V and J are TRBV5-4 and TRBJ1-2; TRBD1 matches at 8 bases. This CDR3 has 16 residues. The J segment lost 0 bases and the V segment lost 4 bases, leaving 8 bases of the junction unmatched. Per germline, CDR1 SGHNT and CDR2 YYREEE (reference sequence). This CDR3 is CASSDQTGASNYGYTF. The DNA of the CDR3 is TGTGCCAGCAGCGACCAGACAGGGGCCTCTAACTATGGCTACACCTTC. The complete variable domain, with remaining parts taken from reference TRBV5-4 and TRBJ1-2, reads ETGVTQSPTHLIKTRGQQVTLRCSSQSGHNTVSWYQQALGQGPQFIFQYYREEENGRGNFPPRFSGLQFPNYSSELNVNALELDDSALYLCASSDQTGASNYGYTFGSGTRLTVV.

This clone occurred a few times. J is TRBJ1-1 and V is TRBV29-1; D uncertain. The CDR3 totals 17 residues. The germline V and J ends were trimmed by 8 bases and 1 base, with 26 bases remaining between them. Germline loops: CDR1 SQVTM, CDR2 ANQGSEA. As DNA, the CDR3 is TGCAGCTCTGGGAGTAGTATGGGCCCAGCCTGGAACACTGAAGCTTTCTTT. Residues: CSSGSSMGPAWNTEAFF.

This rearrangement joins TRBV6-5 to TRBJ2-7, with a weak D call TRBD2 (6 bases). Germline V gene sequence: CDR1 MNHEY, CDR2 SVGAGI. V gave up 4 bases and J gave up 5 bases, with 9 bases separating them. The length of the CDR3 is 12 residues. CDR3 loop: CASSFGGDEQYF. Written as DNA, the CDR3 is TGTGCCAGCAGTTTCGGGGGTGACGAGCAGTACTTC.

Here the CDR3 DNA reads TGTGCCAGCAGCTTACGCAGCGGGGGGTCCACAGATACGCAGTATTTT. This codes for CASSLRSGGSTDTQYF. V usage is TRBV7-8 and J usage is TRBJ2-3, with 9 bases identical to TRBD2. Trimming removed 2 bases from V and 2 bases from J; junction bases left unmatched: 5. CDR3 length: 16 amino acids. Germline CDR1 SGHVS, CDR2 FQNEAQ.

This clone was seen once. The chain recombines TRBV9 with TRBJ1-6; tentative D call: TRBD1 (5 bases). Germline CDR1 SGDLS, CDR2 YYNGEE. This CDR3 has 14 amino acids. V lost 4 bases and J lost 7, with 12 bases in between. CDR3 in DNA: TGTGCCAGCAGCTCGGGGGTGCAAAATTCACCCCTCCACTTT. Residues: CASSSGVQNSPLHF.

In this sample, this clone turned up a few times. The chain couples TRBV6-4 to TRBJ2-3; TRBD2 matches at 8 bases. Germline V lookup: CDR1 MRHNA, CDR2 SNTAGT. The junction had 4 bases not matched to a gene; V was cut back by 2 bases and J by 0 bases. This CDR3 is 16 amino acids long. CDR3 sequence: CASSDERELSTDTQYF. The CDR3 DNA is TGTGCCAGCAGTGACGAGCGGGAGCTGAGCACAGATACGCAGTATTTT.

This chain connects TRBV5-8 to TRBJ1-5; tentative D call: TRBD1 (5 bases). V shed 0 bases and J shed 4 bases, with 20 bases lying between them. CDR1 and CDR2 (germline): SGHTS, YDEGEE. The CDR3 runs to 18 residues. CDR3 DNA: TGTGCCAGCAGCTTGGCCAGGGTTAAGGGTGGATGGAATCAGCCCCAGCATTTT. Its translation is CASSLARVKGGWNQPQHF.

The chain uses TRBV7-8 and TRBJ1-3, with 9 bases identical to TRBD1. V lost 6 bases to trimming and J lost 0 bases; unmatched junction nucleotides: 6. Germline values: CDR1 SGHVS, CDR2 FQNEAQ. The CDR3 contains 16 residues. The CDR3 DNA reads as TGTGCCAGCAGGAGGGACAGGGCGAGCTCTGGAAACACCATATATTTT. Translation: CASRRDRASSGNTIYF.

The gene calls are TRBV2 and TRBJ2-5; 9 positions match TRBD2. Per germline, CDR1 SNHLY and CDR2 FYNNEI. The CDR3 loop spans 14 amino acids. Trimming cost V 7 bases and J 7 bases; bases outside gene matches: 10. For the CDR3, the DNA is TGTGCCAGCAACTGGCGGGGGGGCGGGAGGACCCAGTACTTC. Its protein is CASNWRGGGRTQYF.

This clone was counted once. The V and J genes are TRBV9 and TRBJ1-4; tentatively, D is TRBD1 (6 bases). Trimming cost V 0 bases and J 0 bases, with 12 bases left between them. Germline lookup yields CDR1 SGDLS and CDR2 YYNGEE. This CDR3 is 17 amino acids long. Here the CDR3 DNA reads TGTGCCAGCAGCGTAGGGGGGGGGCCAGCAACTAATGAAAAACTGTTTTTT. Translation: CASSVGGGPATNEKLFF. Complete variable domain (other parts from reference TRBV9 and TRBJ1-4): DSGVTQTPKHLITATGQRVTLRCSPRSGDLSVYWYQQSLDQGLQFLIQYYNGEERAKGNILERFSAQQFPDLHSELNLSSLELGDSALYFCASSVGGGPATNEKLFFGSGTQLSVL.

CDR3 coding DNA: TGTGCCAGTGGACAGGGTACACCTTATACGCAGTATTTT. Protein: CASGQGTPYTQYF. The chain employs TRBV5-6 and TRBJ2-3; TRBD1 aligns across 8 bases. The germline CDR1 and CDR2 sequences are SGHDT and YYEEEE. Trimming at V came to 8 bases and at J to 7 bases, leaving 9 bases not matched to a gene. The CDR3 has 13 residues.

The chain combines TRBV5-6 with TRBJ2-7, with D perhaps matching TRBD1 or TRBD2 (5 bases each). Germline CDR1 reads SGHDT; CDR2 reads YYEEEE. This CDR3 is 16 amino acids long. V was pared by 1 base and J by 5 bases, with 19 bases between. This chain's CDR3 is CASSLSLGQRGHEQYF. CDR3 in DNA: TGTGCCAGCAGCTTGTCGTTGGGGCAAAGGGGACACGAGCAGTACTTC.

The chain has TRBV28 and TRBJ1-1; 7 nucleotides match TRBD1. CDR1 and CDR2 (germline): MDHEN, SYDVKM. CDR3 length equals 14 residues. V trimming: 6 bases; J trimming: 6 bases; junction bases outside the gene matches: 10. DNA of the CDR3: TGTGCCAGCAGCCCGACAGGGTACAGTGCTGAAGCTTTCTTT. Protein: CASSPTGYSAEAFF.

The CDR3 sequence: CASSYYRGRIDIQYF. In nucleotides, the CDR3 is TGTGCCAGCAGTTACTATCGGGGCAGGATTGACATTCAGTACTTC. The chain links TRBV6-5 to TRBJ2-4; either TRBD1 or TRBD2 may fit D (5 bases each). This CDR3 is 15 amino acids long. Germline values: CDR1 MNHEY, CDR2 SVGAGI. V lost 1 base, J lost 8 bases, and 15 bases lay in between.

The CDR3 spells CASRLRGGGDNQPQHF. The CDR3 DNA follows: TGTGCCAGCAGATTACGGGGGGGCGGTGACAATCAGCCCCAGCATTTT. V and J are TRBV2 and TRBJ1-5, with a weak D call TRBD1 (6 bases). Deletions cut 6 bases from V and 3 bases from J, with 18 bases between. The CDR3 is made up of 16 amino acids. CDR1 SNHLY and CDR2 FYNNEI come from the germline V gene.

V usage is TRBV11-2 and J usage is TRBJ1-5; the D gene is possibly TRBD1 (5 bases). V dropped 1 base and J dropped 6 bases, with 13 bases sitting between them. Germline CDR1 and CDR2: SGHAT and FQNNGV. The CDR3 is made up of 15 amino acids. The CDR3 DNA follows: TGTGCCAGCAGCTTAGGGACAATAGCCGCTCAGCCCCAGCATTTT. As protein: CASSLGTIAAQPQHF.

This chain links TRBV4-3 with TRBJ2-3, with 8 bases lining up with TRBD2. V gave up 2 bases and J gave up 3 bases; unmatched junction bases: 13. Germline CDR1 and CDR2: LGHNA and YSLEER. The CDR3 is made up of 18 amino acids. CDR3 region: CASSQSVRGDLRTDTQYF. CDR3 coding DNA: TGCGCCAGCAGCCAAAGTGTGCGGGGGGATCTACGGACAGATACGCAGTATTTT.

The chain has TRBV18 and TRBJ2-3; D is undetermined. Germline-derived CDR1 and CDR2 are KGHSH and LQKENI. The CDR3 has 17 residues. V gave up 3 bases and J gave up 0 bases, with 16 bases separating them. As DNA, the CDR3 is TGTGCCAGCTCACCCCTCCCCCCAGGTCCCAGCACAGATACGCAGTATTTT. Encoded protein: CASSPLPPGPSTDTQYF.

This clone has more than one count but fewer than ten. The V and J genes are TRBV21-1 and TRBJ1-1. TRBV21-1 is annotated as a pseudogene. The CDR3 covers 12 residues. The CDR3 protein is CASSKADRARIF. CDR3 nucleotides: TGTGCCAGCAGCAAAGCAGACCGTGCAAGGATCTTT.

This chain joins TRBV6-5 and TRBJ1-5; tentatively, D is TRBD1 (5 bases). The CDR3 length is 14 residues. The ends were cut back, 7 bases at V and 3 bases at J, with 13 bases in the middle. Germline values: CDR1 MNHEY, CDR2 SVGAGI. DNA for the CDR3: TGTGCCAGCAAACTTGACAGAGACAATCAGCCCCAGCATTTT. It is translated as CASKLDRDNQPQHF.

The chain carries TRBV4-2 and TRBJ1-1; D call uncertain. The CDR3 totals 13 residues. Germline V lookup: CDR1 LGHNA, CDR2 YNFKEQ. Deletions cut 1 base from V and 7 bases from J, with 10 bases between. This CDR3 reads CASSQVLQVEAFF. CDR3 DNA: TGTGCCAGCAGCCAAGTGCTGCAGGTTGAAGCTTTCTTT.